The entry that follows covers one T cell receptor (beta chain) sequence. The target antigen is unknown. These data belong to a study of T cells expressing NK-cell markers. Overall study context: The study sequenced eight donors, seven HCMV-seropositive and one seronegative.

The CDR3 spans 14 residues. Study-level results: Dominant NKG2C+ clonotypes were found to form about 1.0-7.5% of CD8+ T cells in about six donors.

In generating TCR beta cDNA, 5'RACE template switching with UMIs was used. TCRdb re-called the 5' RACE reads and gives one entry per CDR3 protein, without DNA. The table lists about 550,000 distinct CDR3 sequences. The sample consisted of blood T cells: a sorted CD56 or NKG2C T cell subset, CD4+ or CD8+ T cells, or bulk PBMC T cells (not recorded which). The chain uses TRBV12-3 or TRBV12-4 and TRBJ1-1. The clonotype comes from a man younger than 35 in good health. CDR3 in amino acids: CASSLRTADTEAFF.